The next 19 T cell receptor beta chains were all read from a single sample in a study of T-cell reconstitution after alpha-beta-depleted transplantation in children (dated by TCRdb to the mid-2010s). Sample treatment or condition, as interpreted from the label and publication: allogeneic hematopoietic cell transplantation with graft depleted of TCRalphabeta T cells and CD19 B cells. Libraries were made using PCR. The run used an Illumina HiSeq 2500. TCR library preparation used molecular barcoding, with unique molecular identifiers applied to normalize quantification of the TCRbeta repertoire. TCRdb itself trimmed the public reads at Q25 with fastp, ran MiXCR and retained productive beta chains. Each record represents a unique CDR3 protein, reported with the most common genes and DNA among its rows. The sample contains approximately 350,000 distinct CDR3 sequences, roughly 17% of them found a single time. Together, the top ten hold 35% to 50% of the sample.

The specimen comprised PBMCs, mostly from graft donor cells, sampled 360 days after TCRalphabeta/CD19-depleted stem cell transplant. All receptors come from a male patient aged 2-15 years who had a stem cell transplant for acute lymphoblastic leukemia, so the T cells may come from the graft donor.

This clonotype was recorded many times. The rearrangement joins TRBV12-3 or TRBV12-4 to TRBJ2-6; D unresolved. The CDR3 extends over 16 amino acids. Trimming cost V 3 bases and J 2 bases, with 11 bases left between them. The CDR3: CASSFQVRPGANVLTF. The CDR3 DNA reads as TGTGCCAGCAGTTTCCAGGTGCGGCCTGGGGCCAACGTCCTGACTTTC.

This clonotype showed up just a few times. V gene TRBV27 combines with J gene TRBJ2-6; D possibly corresponds to TRBD2 (5 bases). Trimming stripped 10 bases from V and 1 base from J, with 11 bases between. CDR3 length: 14 amino acids. Germline CDR1 MNHEY, CDR2 SMNVEV (reference sequence). This CDR3 reads CATHPGSGANVLTF. CDR3 DNA: TGTGCCACCCACCCGGGGTCTGGGGCCAACGTCCTGACTTTC.

This clonotype turned up a few times. The rearrangement joins TRBV4-1 to TRBJ2-5; D unclear. Germline V gives CDR1 MGHRA, CDR2 YSYEKL. There are 15 residues in the CDR3. Trimming took 1 base from V and 0 from J, leaving 9 bases between them. This CDR3 reads CASSQGARDQETQYF. As DNA, the CDR3 is TGCGCCAGCAGCCAAGGAGCCAGAGACCAAGAGACCCAGTACTTC.

V and J are TRBV6-2 or TRBV6-3 and TRBJ2-5; TRBD2 aligns across 8 bases. Germline V gene sequence: CDR1 MNHEY, CDR2 SVGEGT. V lost 4 bases, J lost 6 bases, and 10 bases stayed unmatched. CDR3 length: 15 amino acids. CDR3 bases: TGTGCCAGCAGTTTGGTCGGGAGGGCCGGAAAGACCCAGTACTTC. This sequence encodes CASSLVGRAGKTQYF.

The CDR3 sequence is CATRLDSGTSGELFF. CDR3 bases: TGTGCCACCAGATTAGATAGCGGGACGTCCGGGGAGCTGTTTTTT. This chain connects TRBV6-5 to TRBJ2-2; the match to TRBD2 covers 8 bases. This CDR3 contains 15 residues. The germline gives CDR1 MNHEY, CDR2 SVGAGI. J lost 6 bases, V lost 10 bases, and 13 bases had no gene match.

The CDR3 sequence: CAWEGTESAYEQYF. In DNA form, the CDR3 reads TGTGCCTGGGAAGGGACGGAATCTGCCTACGAGCAGTACTTC. The chain combines TRBV30 with TRBJ2-7; D is tentatively TRBD1 or TRBD2 (5 bases each). V lost 5 bases and J 2 bases, leaving 16 bases between the germline ends. The CDR3 has 14 residues. Looked up from germline, CDR1 is GTSNPN and CDR2 is SVGIG (reference sequence). Using reference TRBV30 and TRBJ2-7 for the parts outside the CDR3, the full variable domain is SQTIHQWPATLVQPVGSPLSLECTVEGTSNPNLYWYRQAAGRGLQLLFYSVGIGQISSEVPQNLSASRPQDRQFILSSKKLLLSDSGFYLCAWEGTESAYEQYFGPGTRLTVT.

The V and J genes are TRBV7-6 and TRBJ2-3; no firm D call. Germline assignment: CDR1 SGHVS and CDR2 FNYEAQ. The length of the CDR3 is 15 residues. V was trimmed by 1 base and J by 4 bases, leaving 12 bases between them. CDR3 nucleotides: TGTGCCAGCAGCTTAGTCCCTCGAAGCGCAGATACGCAGTATTTT. Amino acid sequence: CASSLVPRSADTQYF.

This clonotype has a count of ten or more. This chain joins TRBV29-1 and TRBJ2-1; no clear D gene. V lost 4 bases to trimming and J lost 1 base, with 5 bases between them. In germline, CDR1 is SQVTM, CDR2 ANQGSEA. This CDR3 has 12 residues. DNA of the CDR3: TGCAGCGTTGTACAGTCCTACAATGAGCAGTTCTTC. It yields the protein CSVVQSYNEQFF.

This clonotype was seen only a few times. The gene calls are TRBV5-1 and TRBJ2-5; 10 bases fit TRBD2. The CDR3 covers 18 residues. Germline CDR1 and CDR2: SGHRS and YFSETQ. The V segment lost 4 bases and the J segment 1 base; nucleotides outside the gene matches: 13. CDR3 nucleotide sequence: TGCGCCAGCAGCCTCACGATCAATTTAGCGGGAGGCCAAGAGACCCAGTACTTC. This gives the protein CASSLTINLAGGQETQYF.

This clonotype was counted at least ten times. CDR3 region: CASSPGPAKTGELFF. The CDR3 DNA reads as TGTGCCAGCAGCCCGGGACCTGCCAAAACCGGGGAGCTGTTTTTT. The rearrangement uses TRBV7-3 and TRBJ2-2; D is tentatively TRBD1 or TRBD2 (5 bases each). Germline CDR1 is SGHTA and CDR2 is FQGTGA. This CDR3 region has 15 residues. Trimming removed 5 bases at V and 5 bases at J, with 15 bases between.

This rearrangement joins TRBV10-3 to TRBJ2-7; 9 bases map to TRBD2. Germline V gives CDR1 ENHRY, CDR2 SYGVKD. With 10 bases clipped from V and 4 bases from J, the junction kept 11 bases outside the gene matches. The CDR3 runs 14 residues. CDR3 DNA sequence: TGTGCCACCAGCCCGGTGCTAGCGGGGTACGAGCAGTACTTC. This translates into CATSPVLAGYEQYF.

The chain combines TRBV20-1 with TRBJ2-3; D gene ambiguous. CDR1 is DFQATT, CDR2 SNEGSKA, per germline (reference sequence). There are 14 residues in the CDR3. This CDR3 reads CRALAGRSTDTQYF. The DNA for the CDR3 is TGCAGAGCGCTTGCTGGCAGAAGCACAGATACGCAGTATTTT.

This chain uses TRBV7-9 with TRBJ2-2; D ambiguous. Per the germline V gene, CDR1 is SEHNR and CDR2 is FQNEAQ (reference sequence). This CDR3 is built from 13 residues. Trimming removed 6 bases from V and 6 bases from J, with 11 bases in between. CDR3 protein: CASSSTQPGELFF. CDR3 bases: TGTGCCAGCAGTAGTACACAGCCCGGGGAGCTGTTTTTT.

This clonotype was observed at least ten times. V is TRBV6-2 or TRBV6-3 and J is TRBJ2-7; 11 bases map to TRBD2. V lost 6 bases, J lost 1 base, and 5 bases stayed unmatched. The CDR3 length is 15 residues. Germline CDR1 reads MNHEY; CDR2 reads SVGEGT. CDR3 region: CASSRGTSGSYEQYF. The CDR3 DNA is TGTGCCAGCAGCCGAGGGACTAGCGGTTCCTACGAGCAGTACTTC.

This clonotype was observed many times. V is TRBV4-3 and J is TRBJ2-1, with a tentative D call TRBD1 (5 bases). Trimming removed 0 bases at V and 3 bases at J, with 9 bases between. Germline CDR1 is LGHNA and CDR2 is YSLEER. This CDR3 is built from 15 residues. CDR3 sequence reads: CASSQEKGRYNEQFF. DNA of the CDR3: TGCGCCAGCAGCCAAGAGAAGGGGCGCTACAATGAGCAGTTCTTC.

This clonotype was counted only a few times. The chain's CDR3 is CSALQGNEQYF. The CDR3 bases are TGCAGTGCTTTACAGGGAAACGAGCAGTACTTC. The V call is TRBV20-1, the J call TRBJ2-7; tentative D call: TRBD1 (6 bases). The CDR3 runs to 11 residues. The germline gives CDR1 DFQATT, CDR2 SNEGSKA (reference sequence). Deletions cut 5 bases from V and 5 bases from J, with 10 bases between.

This clonotype was seen a handful of times. The rearrangement joins TRBV27 to TRBJ2-4; D unresolved. The CDR3 loop spans 13 amino acids. CDR1 is MNHEY, CDR2 SMNVEV, per germline (reference sequence). Trimming pared 10 bases from V and 0 bases from J, leaving 10 bases between. The CDR3 loop reads CATQDLAKNIQYF. In DNA, the CDR3 is TGTGCCACCCAAGATCTAGCCAAAAACATTCAGTACTTC.

In DNA, the CDR3 is TGTGGGGCGGGGGGCTCCTACAATGAGCAGTTCTTC. This codes for CGAGGSYNEQFF. This rearrangement joins TRBV7-9 to TRBJ2-1; TRBD2 aligns across 8 bases. This CDR3 comprises 12 residues. Germline V gene data show CDR1 as SEHNR and CDR2 as FQNEAQ (reference sequence).

This clonotype occurred a few times. This sequence joins TRBV5-1 and TRBJ2-7; D is possibly TRBD2 (5 bases). The CDR3 runs 13 residues. The germline V and J ends were trimmed by 8 bases and 2 bases, with 14 bases remaining between them. CDR1 and CDR2 from the germline V gene are SGHRS and YFSETQ. This chain's CDR3 is CASKETGTYEQYF. In DNA, the CDR3 is TGCGCCAGTAAAGAGACGGGAACCTACGAGCAGTACTTC.